The source of this T cell receptor beta chain is a study of T cell responses to AZD1222 COVID-19 vaccine. Study results and caveats: Females made up more of the donors, who were largely white British, and clonal diversity may have come out too low. After two AZD1222 doses, spike-specific TCR breadth and depth rose versus day 0.

Pooling was applied to second doses at about 4 or about 12 weeks. Using immunoSEQ multiplex PCR, the repertoire was profiled, and TCRdb retains in-frame clones only, with some absent. The sample records roughly 140,000 clones, more than 90% being singletons. Concerning this clone itself: Its specificity is not known.

The material sequenced was peripheral blood, taken 28 days after the second AZD1222 dose. This TCR derives from an adult who received the AZD1222 COVID-19 vaccine.

CDR3 sequence (DNA): TGCGCCAGCAGCTTGGAGCGGAGCGCTAACGAGCAGTACTTC. This sequence encodes CASSLERSANEQYF. The gene calls are TRBV5-1 and TRBJ2-7, with D possibly TRBD2 on 5 matching bases. The CDR3 runs to 14 residues. V gave up 0 bases and J gave up 5 bases, with 12 bases separating them. Germline assignment: CDR1 SGHRS and CDR2 YFSETQ.